Below are 12 T cell receptor beta chains sequenced from a single sample in a study of cytomegalovirus exposure and HLA in healthy donors. The PCR was carried out with 60 Vbeta primers and 13 Jbeta primers. Assay used: immunoSEQ multiplex PCR; TCRdb lists only in-frame clones, some missing. The data contain about 110,000 clones, approximately 86% of them singletons. What was sequenced was PBMCs. The receptors here all came from a man aged 35 to 55 in good health and CMV-seronegative.

The rearrangement links TRBV19 to TRBJ2-5; TRBD1 agrees at 7 bases. V shed 5 bases, J shed 1 base, and the junction held 7 bases outside the gene matches. Looked up from germline, CDR1 is LNHDA and CDR2 is SQIVND (reference sequence). This CDR3 spans 15 amino acids. Here the CDR3 reads CASSSSGTAQETQYF. In DNA form, the CDR3 reads TGTGCCAGTAGTTCCTCCGGGACAGCCCAAGAGACCCAGTACTTC. The full variable domain, in which reference TRBV19 and TRBJ2-5 provide the parts outside the CDR3, is DGGITQSPKYLFRKEGQNVTLSCEQNLNHDAMYWYRQDPGQGLRLIYYSQIVNDFQKGDIAEGYSVSREKKESFPLTVTSAQKNPTAFYLCASSSSGTAQETQYFGPGTRLLVL.

This clone came up once. Other DNA sequences in the same sample also yield this CDR3. The chain links TRBV6-5 to TRBJ2-2; no definite D call. The CDR3 has 12 residues. Between the trimmed V and J ends, which lost 6 bases and 1 base, there was a span of 3 bases. Germline CDR1 reads MNHEY; CDR2 reads SVGAGI. The chain's CDR3 is CASRRNTGELFF. In DNA, the CDR3 is TGTGCCAGCAGGCGGAACACCGGGGAGCTGTTTTTT.

The chain joins TRBV5-1 to TRBJ2-3; D unresolved. V shed 4 bases and J shed 0 bases, with 9 bases lying between them. Germline V gives CDR1 SGHRS, CDR2 YFSETQ. The CDR3 has 14 amino acids. The CDR3 here is CASSRLSSTDTQYF. The DNA of the CDR3 is TGCGCCAGCAGCCGTCTCTCTAGCACAGATACGCAGTATTTT.

The chain is built from TRBV28 and TRBJ1-1, with 7 bases matching TRBD1. J was trimmed by 4 bases and V by 1 base; bases with no gene match: 0. This CDR3 has 13 amino acids. CDR1 and CDR2 (germline): MDHEN, SYDVKM. The CDR3 reads CASSLSGGTEAFF. CDR3 in DNA: TGTGCCAGCAGTTTATCAGGGGGCACTGAAGCTTTCTTT. The full variable domain, in which reference TRBV28 and TRBJ1-1 provide the parts outside the CDR3, is DVKVTQSSRYLVKRTGEKVFLECVQDMDHENMFWYRQDPGLGLRLIYFSYDVKMKEKGDIPEGYSVSREKKERFSLILESASTNQTSMYLCASSLSGGTEAFFGQGTRLTVV.

The chain couples TRBV28 to TRBJ2-3; possible D gene TRBD1, 6 bases. V lost 3 bases, J lost 2 bases, and 9 bases lay in between. Germline V lookup: CDR1 MDHEN, CDR2 SYDVKM. CDR3 size: 14 residues. CDR3 in DNA: TGTGCCAGCAGTTTCACAGGGAACACAGATACGCAGTATTTT. It yields the protein CASSFTGNTDTQYF.

The chain couples TRBV6-5 to TRBJ2-1; the D gene is possibly TRBD2 (5 bases). V lost 7 bases and J lost 6, with 16 bases in between. Germline V lookup: CDR1 MNHEY, CDR2 SVGAGI. This CDR3 contains 14 residues. CDR3 residues: CASNSPGFGNEQFF. In nucleotides, the CDR3 is TGTGCCAGCAATTCCCCGGGGTTCGGCAATGAGCAGTTCTTC.

The chain joins TRBV6-5 to TRBJ1-2; the D is unclear. CDR3 length equals 11 residues. The germline V gene encodes CDR1 MNHEY and CDR2 SVGAGI. The V end lost 6 bases, the J end lost 2 bases, and 4 bases lay between the germline ends. Written as DNA, the CDR3 is TGTGCCAGCAGACAGAACTATGGCTACACCTTC. It translates to CASRQNYGYTF.

The rearrangement joins TRBV18 to TRBJ1-5; TRBD1 aligns across 7 bases. The CDR3 is 14 residues long. CDR1 is KGHSH, CDR2 LQKENI, per germline. With V trimmed by 6 bases and J by 11 bases, 13 bases remained unmatched. The CDR3 spells CASSSFPGGEAQHF. Here the CDR3 DNA reads TGTGCCAGCTCCTCTTTCCCAGGGGGTGAGGCCCAGCATTTT.

This clone was counted only a few times. The chain is built from TRBV6-5 and TRBJ1-1, with D possibly matching TRBD1 (6 bases). Germline V gene lookup returns CDR1 MNHEY and CDR2 SVGAGI. This CDR3 comprises 12 residues. V lost 10 bases, J lost 11 bases, and 20 bases lay in between. The CDR3 spells CATQRQGLKAFF. CDR3 DNA sequence: TGTGCCACCCAAAGGCAGGGGCTGAAGGCTTTCTTT.

The chain couples TRBV7-2 to TRBJ2-7, with D perhaps TRBD2 (6 bases). V lost 1 base, J lost 3 bases, and 10 bases lay in between. This CDR3 region has 14 residues. Germline CDR1 is SGHTA and CDR2 is FQGNSA. CDR3 protein: CASSLVGGLYEQYF. The DNA of the CDR3 is TGTGCCAGCAGCTTAGTCGGGGGACTCTACGAGCAGTACTTC.

The count of this clone is one. The V gene is TRBV2, the J gene TRBJ1-1; D not resolved. Trimming took 3 bases from V and 13 from J, leaving 15 bases between them. CDR1 SNHLY and CDR2 FYNNEI come from the germline V gene. This CDR3 is built from 12 residues. The CDR3 reads CASSDRPGWVFF. The CDR3 DNA reads as TGTGCCAGCAGTGACCGACCGGGGTGGGTTTTCTTT.

This clone has only a few counts. This chain uses TRBV10-3 with TRBJ2-7; the D gene is possibly TRBD1 (7 bases). The CDR3 spans 16 residues. Germline CDR1 reads ENHRY; CDR2 reads SYGVKD. V was pared by 6 bases and J by 2 bases, with 20 bases between. CDR3: CAISRVRDSETYEQYF. The CDR3 DNA reads as TGTGCCATCAGCCGAGTGCGGGACAGTGAGACCTACGAGCAGTACTTC.